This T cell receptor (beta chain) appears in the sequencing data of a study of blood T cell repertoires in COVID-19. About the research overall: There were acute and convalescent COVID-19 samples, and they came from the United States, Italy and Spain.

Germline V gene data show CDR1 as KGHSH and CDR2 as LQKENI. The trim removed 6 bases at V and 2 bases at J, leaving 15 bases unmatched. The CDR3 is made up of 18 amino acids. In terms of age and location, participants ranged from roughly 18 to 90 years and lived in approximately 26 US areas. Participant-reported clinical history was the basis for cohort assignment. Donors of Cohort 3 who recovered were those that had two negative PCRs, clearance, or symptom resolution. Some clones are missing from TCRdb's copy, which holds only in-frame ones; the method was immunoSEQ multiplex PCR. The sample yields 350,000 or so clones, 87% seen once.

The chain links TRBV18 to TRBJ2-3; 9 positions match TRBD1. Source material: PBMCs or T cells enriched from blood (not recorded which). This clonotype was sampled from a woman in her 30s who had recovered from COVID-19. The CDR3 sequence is CASSPARDRVIPTDTQYF. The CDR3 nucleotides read TGTGCCAGCTCCCCCGCCCGGGACAGGGTGATCCCCACAGATACGCAGTATTTT. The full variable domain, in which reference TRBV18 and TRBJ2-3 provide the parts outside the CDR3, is NAGVMQNPRHLVRRRGQEARLRCSPMKGHSHVYWYRQLPEEGLKFMVYLQKENIIDESGMPKERFSAEFPKEGPSILRIQQVVRGDSAAYFCASSPARDRVIPTDTQYFGPGTRLTVL.